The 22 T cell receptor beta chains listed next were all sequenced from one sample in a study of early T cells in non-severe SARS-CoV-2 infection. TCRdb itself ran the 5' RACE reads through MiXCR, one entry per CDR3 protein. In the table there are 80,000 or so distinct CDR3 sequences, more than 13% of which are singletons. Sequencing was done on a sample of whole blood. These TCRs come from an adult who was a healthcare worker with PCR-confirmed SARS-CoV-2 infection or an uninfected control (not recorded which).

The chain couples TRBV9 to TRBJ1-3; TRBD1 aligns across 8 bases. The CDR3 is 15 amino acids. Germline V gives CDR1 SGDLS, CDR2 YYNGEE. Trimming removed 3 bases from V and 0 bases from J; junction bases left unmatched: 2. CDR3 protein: CASSATGGSGNTIYF. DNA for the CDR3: TGTGCCAGCAGCGCAACAGGGGGCTCTGGAAACACCATATATTTT.

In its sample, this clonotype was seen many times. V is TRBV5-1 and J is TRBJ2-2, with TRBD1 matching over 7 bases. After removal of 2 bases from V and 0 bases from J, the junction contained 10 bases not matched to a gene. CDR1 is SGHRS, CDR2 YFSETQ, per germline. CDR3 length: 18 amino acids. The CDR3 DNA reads TGCGCCAGCAGCTTTAGTCCTACCGGGACAGCGAACACCGGGGAGCTGTTTTTT. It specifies CASSFSPTGTANTGELFF.

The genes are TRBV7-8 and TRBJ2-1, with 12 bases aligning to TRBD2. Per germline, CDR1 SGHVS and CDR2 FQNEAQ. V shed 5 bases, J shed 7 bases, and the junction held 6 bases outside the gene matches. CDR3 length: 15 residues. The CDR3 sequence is CASSPGLAGPNEQFF. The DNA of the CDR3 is TGTGCCAGCAGCCCCGGACTAGCGGGACCGAATGAGCAGTTCTTC.

The CDR3 sequence: CSAPDRGQTYEQYF. DNA for the CDR3: TGCAGTGCGCCAGACAGGGGGCAAACCTACGAGCAGTACTTC. V usage is TRBV20-1 and J usage is TRBJ2-7, with 10 bases fitting TRBD1. CDR3 length: 14 amino acids. Germline V gene sequence: CDR1 DFQATT, CDR2 SNEGSKA (reference sequence). The trim removed 6 bases at V and 2 bases at J, leaving 7 bases unmatched.

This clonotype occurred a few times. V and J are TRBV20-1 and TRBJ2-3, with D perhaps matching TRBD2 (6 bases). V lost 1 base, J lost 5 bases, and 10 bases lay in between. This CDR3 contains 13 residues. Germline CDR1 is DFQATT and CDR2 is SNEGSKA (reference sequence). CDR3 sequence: CSARAEGRDTQYF. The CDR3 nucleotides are TGCAGTGCTAGAGCGGAGGGGAGAGATACGCAGTATTTT.

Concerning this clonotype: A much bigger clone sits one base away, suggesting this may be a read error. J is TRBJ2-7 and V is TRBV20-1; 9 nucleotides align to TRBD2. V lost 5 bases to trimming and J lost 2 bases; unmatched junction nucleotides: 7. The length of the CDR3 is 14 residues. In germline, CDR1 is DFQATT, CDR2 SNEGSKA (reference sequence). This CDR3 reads CSACGSSGAYEQYF. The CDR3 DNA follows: TGCAGTGCTTGTGGGTCTAGCGGGGCCTACGAGCAGTACTTC.

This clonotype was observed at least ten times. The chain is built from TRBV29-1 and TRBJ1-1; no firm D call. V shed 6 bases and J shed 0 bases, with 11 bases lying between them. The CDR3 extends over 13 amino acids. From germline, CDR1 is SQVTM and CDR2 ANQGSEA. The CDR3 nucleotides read TGCAGCGTGTGGACGAATATGAACACTGAAGCTTTCTTT. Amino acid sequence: CSVWTNMNTEAFF.

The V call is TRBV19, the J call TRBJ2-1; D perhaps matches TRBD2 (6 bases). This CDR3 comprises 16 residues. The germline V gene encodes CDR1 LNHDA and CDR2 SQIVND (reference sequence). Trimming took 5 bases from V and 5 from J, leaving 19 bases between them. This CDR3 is CASSSSGAGLDNEQFF. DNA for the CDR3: TGTGCCAGTAGTTCCTCGGGAGCAGGGCTTGACAATGAGCAGTTCTTC.

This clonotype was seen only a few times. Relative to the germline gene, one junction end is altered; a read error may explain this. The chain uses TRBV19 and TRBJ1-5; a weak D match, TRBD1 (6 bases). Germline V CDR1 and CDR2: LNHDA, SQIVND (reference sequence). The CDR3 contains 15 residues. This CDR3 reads CASRIGQPSNQPQHF. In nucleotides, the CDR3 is TGTGCCAGTAGAATAGGACAGCCTAGCAATCAGCCCCAGCATTTT.

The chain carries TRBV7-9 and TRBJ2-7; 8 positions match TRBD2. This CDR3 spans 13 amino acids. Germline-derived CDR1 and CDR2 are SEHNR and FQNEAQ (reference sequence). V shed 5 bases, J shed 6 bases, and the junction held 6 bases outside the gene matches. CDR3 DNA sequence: TGTGCCAGCAGCGTCGGGACTAGGGGCGAGCAGTACTTC. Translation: CASSVGTRGEQYF.

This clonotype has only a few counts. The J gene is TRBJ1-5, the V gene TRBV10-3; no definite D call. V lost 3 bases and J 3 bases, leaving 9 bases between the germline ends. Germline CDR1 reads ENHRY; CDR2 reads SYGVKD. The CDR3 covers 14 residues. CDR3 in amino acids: CAISEEGYNQPQHF. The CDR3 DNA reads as TGTGCCATCAGTGAAGAGGGATACAATCAGCCCCAGCATTTT.

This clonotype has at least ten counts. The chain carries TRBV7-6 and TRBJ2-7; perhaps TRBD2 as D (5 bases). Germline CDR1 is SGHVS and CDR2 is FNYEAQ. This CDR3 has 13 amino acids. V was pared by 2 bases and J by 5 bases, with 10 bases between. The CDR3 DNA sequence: TGTGCCAGCAGCTTAACAGCGGCGGACGAGCAGTACTTC. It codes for CASSLTAADEQYF.

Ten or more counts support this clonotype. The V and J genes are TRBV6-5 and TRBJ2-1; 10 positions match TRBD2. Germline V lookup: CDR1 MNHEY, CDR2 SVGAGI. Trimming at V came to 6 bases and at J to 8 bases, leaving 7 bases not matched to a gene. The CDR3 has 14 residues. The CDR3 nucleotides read TGTGCCAGCAGCCCGGGACTAGCGCCGGATGAGCAGTTCTTC. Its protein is CASSPGLAPDEQFF.

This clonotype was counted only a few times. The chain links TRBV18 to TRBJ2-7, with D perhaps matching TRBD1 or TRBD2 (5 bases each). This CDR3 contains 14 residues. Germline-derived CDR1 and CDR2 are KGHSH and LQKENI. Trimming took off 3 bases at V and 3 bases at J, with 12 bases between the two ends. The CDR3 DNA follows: TGTGCCAGCTCACCGACGGGACCGCTCTACGAGCAGTACTTC. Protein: CASSPTGPLYEQYF.

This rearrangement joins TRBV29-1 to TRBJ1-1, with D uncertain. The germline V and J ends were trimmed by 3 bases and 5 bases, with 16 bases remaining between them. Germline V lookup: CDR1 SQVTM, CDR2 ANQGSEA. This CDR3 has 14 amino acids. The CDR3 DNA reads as TGCAGCGTTGATACAGCCAAACCGGGAACTGAAGCTTTCTTT. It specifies CSVDTAKPGTEAFF.

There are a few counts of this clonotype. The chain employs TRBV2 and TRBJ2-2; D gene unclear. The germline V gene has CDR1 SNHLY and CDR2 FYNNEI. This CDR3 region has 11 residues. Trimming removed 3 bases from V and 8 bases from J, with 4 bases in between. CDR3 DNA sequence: TGTGCCAGCAGTGAGCGGGGGGAGCTGTTTTTT. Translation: CASSERGELFF. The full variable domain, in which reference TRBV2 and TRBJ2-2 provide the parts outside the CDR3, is EPEVTQTPSHQVTQMGQEVILRCVPISNHLYFYWYRQILGQKVEFLVSFYNNEISEKSEIFDDQFSVERPDGSNFTLKIRSTKLEDSAMYFCASSERGELFFGEGSRLTVL.

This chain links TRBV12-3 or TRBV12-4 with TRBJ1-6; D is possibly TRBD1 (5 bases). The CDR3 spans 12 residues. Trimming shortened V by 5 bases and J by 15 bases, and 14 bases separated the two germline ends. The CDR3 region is CASSQPGRFLHF. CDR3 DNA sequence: TGTGCCAGCAGTCAGCCAGGGCGGTTCCTCCACTTT.

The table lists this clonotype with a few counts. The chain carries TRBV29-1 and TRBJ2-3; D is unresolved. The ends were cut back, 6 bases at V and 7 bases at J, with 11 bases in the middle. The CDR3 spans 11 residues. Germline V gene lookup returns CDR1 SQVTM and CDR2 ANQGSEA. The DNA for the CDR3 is TGCAGCGTCGGGTTTTCGAATACGCAGTATTTT. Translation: CSVGFSNTQYF.

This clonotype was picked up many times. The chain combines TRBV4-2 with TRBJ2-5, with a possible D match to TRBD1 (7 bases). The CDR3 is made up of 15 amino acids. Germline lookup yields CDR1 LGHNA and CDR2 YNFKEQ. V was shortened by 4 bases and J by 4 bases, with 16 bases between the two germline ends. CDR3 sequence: CASSPDQGGSETQYF. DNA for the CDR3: TGTGCCAGCAGCCCCGACCAGGGGGGCTCAGAGACCCAGTACTTC.

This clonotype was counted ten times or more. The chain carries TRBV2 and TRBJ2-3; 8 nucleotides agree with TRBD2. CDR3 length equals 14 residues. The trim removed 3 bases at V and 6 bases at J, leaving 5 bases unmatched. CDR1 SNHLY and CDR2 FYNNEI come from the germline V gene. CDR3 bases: TGTGCCAGCAGTGAGAACGGGGGGGCGGATACGCAGTATTTT. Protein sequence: CASSENGGADTQYF.

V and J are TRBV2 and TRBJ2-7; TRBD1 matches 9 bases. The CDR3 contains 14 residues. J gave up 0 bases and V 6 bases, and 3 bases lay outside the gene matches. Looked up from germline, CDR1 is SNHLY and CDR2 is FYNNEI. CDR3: CASRTGGSSYEQYF. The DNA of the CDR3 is TGTGCCAGCAGGACAGGGGGAAGCTCCTACGAGCAGTACTTC.

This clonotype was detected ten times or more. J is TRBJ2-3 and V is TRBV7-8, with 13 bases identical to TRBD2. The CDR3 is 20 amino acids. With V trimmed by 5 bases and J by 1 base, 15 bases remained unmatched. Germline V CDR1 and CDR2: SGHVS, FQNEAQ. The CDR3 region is CASSHRSGLAGARGTDTQYF. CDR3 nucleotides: TGTGCCAGCAGCCATAGGTCCGGACTAGCGGGAGCGCGGGGCACAGATACGCAGTATTTT.